This T cell receptor beta chain was obtained from a study of T cells in Graves' hyperthyroidism and ophthalmopathy. Study context: The blood sample was taken at first diagnosis, before treatment began.

The sample holds many counts of this clonotype. The antigen remains unidentified. The J segment lost 4 bases and the V segment lost 4 bases, leaving 9 bases of the junction unmatched. This CDR3 contains 15 residues. CDR1 and CDR2 (germline): SGHRS, YFSETQ. Study findings and constraints: Expanded thyroid clonotypes (above 0.001) were mostly also found in blood.

Enrolled ophthalmopathy patients presented with a Clinical Activity Score of at least 3, a NOSPECS grade of at least 4, and disease duration under 3 months. TCR beta CDR3 regions were amplified from RNA transcripts. The HTBI primer set drove a first-round RT-PCR of the TCR CDR3. One entry per CDR3 protein, called by TCRdb with MiXCR from the multiplex PCR reads. The table lists fewer than 450,000 distinct CDR3 sequences, under 20% of them singletons. This chain connects TRBV5-1 to TRBJ1-1; the match to TRBD1 covers 8 bases. Sample: blood. The TCR sequence derives from a man younger than 30 with Graves' ophthalmopathy. As DNA, the CDR3 is TGCGCCAGCAGCGGAACGGGACAGGTGGGCACTGAAGCTTTCTTT. It translates to CASSGTGQVGTEAFF.